Sequencing of this TCR beta chain was carried out in a study of Ad26.COV2.S vaccination and SARS-CoV-2 variants. Concerning this clone: What it binds is unknown.

Produced via immunoSEQ multiplex PCR; TCRdb's table is partial and in-frame only. The sample consists of 87,000 or so clones, about four fifths of them appearing once. Overall study findings and caveats: Analytic work on TCR breadth and depth might have understated the full extent of total T cell responses.

The receptor was isolated from a human donor who had recovered from COVID-19. Material: peripheral blood, obtained after recovery from COVID-19.

The CDR3 sequence is CAISEIGGGTEAFF. Written as DNA, the CDR3 is TGTGCCATCAGTGAGATAGGAGGGGGCACTGAAGCTTTCTTT. V is TRBV10-3 and J is TRBJ1-1; maybe TRBD1 (6 bases). The CDR3 covers 14 residues. Germline-derived CDR1 and CDR2 are ENHRY and SYGVKD. V lost 2 bases, J lost 4 bases, and 11 bases lay in between.